This T cell receptor beta chain was identified during a study of CD8+CD57+ T cells in acquired aplastic anemia. Study background: The study obtained an average of roughly 2.9 ug of DNA from sorted CD4+ and CD8+ cells. Reads per healthy sample averaged about 10.8 million (CD4+) and some 11 million (CD8+).

Study findings and constraints: Researchers report that twenty-nine CD8+ CDR3 sequences appeared in both patients and controls. Patient and control CD8+ Simpson's diversity was not significantly different.

This clonotype was seen repeatedly, ten times or more. Its target is not known. Trimming cost V 5 bases and J 3 bases, with 14 bases left between them. Germline lookup yields CDR1 LNHDA and CDR2 SQIVND (reference sequence). The CDR3 spans 14 residues. TCR beta VDJ and CDR3 profiles were obtained from a genomic DNA template. MiXCR was run by TCRdb on the reads, yielding one entry per CDR3 protein. The table has some 180,000 distinct CDR3 sequences, 46% seen once. This chain uses TRBV19 with TRBJ2-7; no clear D gene. Specimen: sorted CD4+, CD8+, or CD8+CD57+ T cells (not recorded which) from PBMCs. The receptor was derived from a human donor in good health. CDR3 nucleotide sequence: TGTGCCAGTAGTTACACCAGAGATTACTACGAGCAGTACTTC. Its protein product is CASSYTRDYYEQYF.